This TCR beta chain was found in a study of cytomegalovirus exposure and HLA in healthy donors. This CDR3 spans 15 amino acids. Germline V CDR1 and CDR2: LGHNA, YSLEER. V was clipped by 1 base and J by 7 bases; unmatched bases: 1. Sequenced by immunoSEQ multiplex PCR; TCRdb stores in-frame clones only, minus some. The sample lists over 110,000 clones, 84% occurring once. The material sequenced was PBMCs. The V and J genes are TRBV4-3 and TRBJ1-6, with 10 bases identical to TRBD1. The sequence was collected from a woman younger than 45 in good health and CMV-seronegative. This CDR3 reads CASSQVDRGNSPLHF. In DNA, the CDR3 is TGCGCCAGCAGCCAAGTGGACAGGGGGAATTCACCCCTCCACTTT.